This TCR beta chain was observed in a study of T cells after yellow fever vaccination. The overall study: Libraries from low-cell-number fractions were prepared with the SMART-Seq v4 Ultra Low Input RNA kit.

A single record per CDR3 protein comes from TCRdb applying MiXCR to the 5' RACE reads. The sample has 450,000 to 650,000 distinct CDR3 sequences; less than 25% are singletons. This clonotype has just a few counts. The antigen remains unidentified. At one end the junction does not follow the germline gene, possibly because of a read error. General study findings and limits: Overall, a small share of clonotypes was seen in both CD4 and CD8 compartments. The study re-detected most primary-vaccination clones after the booster (approximately 96% CD4, roughly 90% CD8). The study noted that FACS-sorted repertoires could contain abundant clonotypes contaminating from the bulk population.

The starting material was PBMCs, obtained roughly 20 days after the first yellow fever vaccination. This receptor was taken from a man between 18 and 35 years old who received the YFV17D yellow fever vaccine.

Here the CDR3 reads CASSPEGAGSFGVF. DNA of the CDR3: TGTGCCAGCAGCCCCGAGGGGGCGGGGTCATTTGGGGTCTTC. The chain combines TRBV2 with TRBJ2-1, with D perhaps TRBD1 (7 bases). Germline V gene lookup returns CDR1 SNHLY and CDR2 FYNNEI. The CDR3 runs to 14 residues.